This T cell receptor (beta chain) appears in the sequencing data of a study of CD8 T cells in ankylosing spondylitis. Overall study findings and caveats: Ankylosing spondylitis blood appeared to be characterized by a TCR beta motif of eight highly homologous variants. Earlier work had already found some motif variants in reactive arthritis synovial fluid and blood.

Notes on this clonotype: The target antigen is unknown.

This CDR3 spans 15 amino acids. The germline V and J ends were trimmed by 6 bases and 3 bases, with 15 bases remaining between them. In germline, CDR1 is MNHNS, CDR2 SASEGT. In making TCR beta libraries, quantitative 5'-RACE with molecular barcodes was used. TCRdb independently ran MiXCR on the 5' RACE reads; one entry per CDR3 protein. The sample yields some 350,000 distinct CDR3 sequences, under 15% seen once. V gene TRBV6-1 combines with J gene TRBJ2-1; D is unresolved. Sequencing was performed on blood, either unsorted or a sorted T cell fraction (not recorded which). This sequence was found in a male donor with ankylosing spondylitis or in good health (not recorded which). DNA for the CDR3: TGTGCCAGCAGGTCGGGTGACTCAGACTACAATGAGCAGTTCTTC. It is translated as CASRSGDSDYNEQFF.